The 30 T cell receptor beta chains below all came from one sample that was sequenced in a study of CD8 T cells in Susac syndrome. RNA, at about 0.45 to 1 ug, was reverse transcribed with random hexamers. Using its own MiXCR run on the immunoSEQ multiplex PCR reads, TCRdb lists one record per CDR3 protein. The table lists 200,000 or so distinct CDR3 sequences, approximately 95% of them singletons, with about 0.15% in the top ten. The sequenced material came from CD8+ T cells from PBMCs. Source of these receptors: a human donor with Susac syndrome.

The chain joins TRBV6-1 to TRBJ2-1; 9 bases are shared with TRBD1. With V trimmed by 6 bases and J by 3 bases, 9 bases remained unmatched. CDR3 length equals 16 residues. CDR1 is MNHNS, CDR2 SASEGT, per germline. The CDR3 loop reads CASRGTGQGHYNEQFF. CDR3 DNA sequence: TGTGCCAGCAGGGGCACGGGACAGGGACACTACAATGAGCAGTTCTTC.

The chain is built from TRBV29-1 and TRBJ1-1, with D possibly being TRBD1 (5 bases). This CDR3 spans 14 amino acids. Germline V lookup: CDR1 SQVTM, CDR2 ANQGSEA. V was pared by 5 bases and J by 0 bases, with 13 bases between. In DNA, the CDR3 is TGCAGCGTTTCCGGGACCTACATGAACACTGAAGCTTTCTTT. This gives the protein CSVSGTYMNTEAFF.

CDR3 residues: CSAIITGTGDTEAFF. CDR3 nucleotides: TGCAGTGCCATTATAACCGGGACCGGGGACACTGAAGCTTTCTTT. This rearrangement joins TRBV20-1 to TRBJ1-1; D possibly corresponds to TRBD1 (5 bases). The CDR3 is 15 residues long. The V gene's germline CDR1 is DFQATT and CDR2 SNEGSKA (reference sequence). V was shortened by 6 bases and J by 3 bases, with 20 bases between the two germline ends.

This clonotype came up once. The chain recombines TRBV11-2 with TRBJ2-2; D is undetermined. Germline values: CDR1 SGHAT, CDR2 FQNNGV. V lost 0 bases to trimming and J lost 3 bases, with 17 bases between them. This CDR3 comprises 18 residues. In nucleotides, the CDR3 is TGTGCCAGCAGCTTAGAGGTCAAGAAACGCCCGGACACCGGGGAGCTGTTTTTT. Protein: CASSLEVKKRPDTGELFF.

The CDR3 sequence is CASSIGQFNTGELFF. DNA for the CDR3: TGTGCCAGTAGTATCGGCCAGTTTAACACCGGGGAGCTGTTTTTT. This rearrangement joins TRBV19 to TRBJ2-2; no reliable D call. The CDR3 covers 15 residues. V shed 3 bases and J shed 2 bases, with 10 bases lying between them. Germline values: CDR1 LNHDA, CDR2 SQIVND (reference sequence).

The chain couples TRBV19 to TRBJ2-5; tentatively, D is TRBD2 (6 bases). This CDR3 is built from 14 residues. Trimming shortened V by 5 bases and J by 2 bases, and 12 bases separated the two germline ends. CDR1 is LNHDA, CDR2 SQIVND, per germline (reference sequence). DNA for the CDR3: TGTGCCAGTAGTCCCCGCGGGACTCAAGAGACCCAGTACTTC. Translating it yields CASSPRGTQETQYF.

This clonotype was picked up a small number of times. The V call is TRBV28, the J call TRBJ2-5; 11 positions match TRBD1. The ends lost 4 bases at V and 7 bases at J; junction bases unmatched: 8. Germline V gene sequence: CDR1 MDHEN, CDR2 SYDVKM. There are 15 residues in the CDR3. This chain's CDR3 is CASSSIPGQGGTQYF. CDR3 in DNA: TGTGCCAGCAGTTCAATCCCGGGACAGGGGGGGACCCAGTACTTC.

A single count supports this clonotype. V is TRBV4-1 and J is TRBJ1-4; D is undetermined. The germline gives CDR1 MGHRA, CDR2 YSYEKL. Trimming took 0 bases from V and 7 from J, leaving 15 bases between them. This CDR3 contains 16 residues. CDR3 in amino acids: CASSQEVWGLGEKLFF. The CDR3 coding sequence is TGCGCCAGCAGCCAAGAGGTATGGGGTCTTGGTGAAAAACTGTTTTTT.

The V call is TRBV19, the J call TRBJ2-1; D call uncertain. The V gene lost 4 bases and the J gene lost 9 bases, with 10 bases spanning the gap. The CDR3 length is 12 residues. The germline CDR1 and CDR2 sequences are LNHDA and SQIVND (reference sequence). This chain's CDR3 is CASSTLSAEQFF. CDR3 sequence (DNA): TGTGCCAGTAGTACCCTGTCGGCTGAGCAGTTCTTC.

V gene TRBV30 combines with J gene TRBJ1-2; D ambiguous. V gave up 1 base and J gave up 8 bases, with 11 bases separating them. The germline gives CDR1 GTSNPN, CDR2 SVGIG (reference sequence). The CDR3 runs 12 residues. This chain's CDR3 is CAWSEGLRGYTF. The CDR3 DNA reads as TGTGCCTGGAGTGAAGGACTTAGGGGCTACACCTTC.

The chain has TRBV20-1 and TRBJ2-7; TRBD2 matches 12 bases. V trimming: 0 bases; J trimming: 6 bases; junction bases outside the gene matches: 6. The CDR3 spans 15 residues. Germline V gives CDR1 DFQATT, CDR2 SNEGSKA (reference sequence). CDR3 sequence reads: CSARDPSGGAREQYF. As DNA, the CDR3 is TGCAGTGCTAGAGATCCTAGCGGGGGGGCTCGCGAGCAGTACTTC.

The CDR3 region is CASSQDQEGADYGYTF. CDR3 bases: TGTGCCAGCAGCCAAGATCAGGAGGGGGCCGACTATGGCTACACCTTC. The chain couples TRBV4-2 to TRBJ1-2; 7 bases agree with TRBD1. This CDR3 is built from 16 residues. Germline V gene data show CDR1 as LGHNA and CDR2 as YNFKEQ. The V and J ends lost 0 bases and 3 bases, in that order; junction bases with no gene match: 7.

The chain has TRBV2 and TRBJ2-1; 9 bases fit TRBD1. Germline CDR1 and CDR2: SNHLY and FYNNEI. The CDR3 extends over 15 amino acids. The J segment lost 10 bases and the V segment lost 6 bases, leaving 13 bases of the junction unmatched. Written as DNA, the CDR3 is TGTGCCAGCAGCGTCGACAGGGGGGTCGGTTACGAGCAGTTCTTC. It is translated as CASSVDRGVGYEQFF. The full variable domain, with the rest looked up from reference TRBV2 and TRBJ2-1, is EPEVTQTPSHQVTQMGQEVILRCVPISNHLYFYWYRQILGQKVEFLVSFYNNEISEKSEIFDDQFSVERPDGSNFTLKIRSTKLEDSAMYFCASSVDRGVGYEQFFGPGTRLTVL.

The chain is built from TRBV30 and TRBJ1-1; possibly TRBD1 for D (5 bases). The CDR3 runs to 13 residues. Looked up from germline, CDR1 is GTSNPN and CDR2 is SVGIG (reference sequence). Trimming pared 2 bases from V and 2 bases from J, leaving 9 bases between. The CDR3 sequence: CAWSLGGNTEAFF. CDR3 nucleotide sequence: TGTGCCTGGAGTCTTGGGGGTAACACTGAAGCTTTCTTT.

J is TRBJ1-1 and V is TRBV3-1; a possible D gene is TRBD1 (5 bases). Per the germline V gene, CDR1 is LGHDT and CDR2 is YNNKEL (reference sequence). The CDR3 runs to 17 residues. V lost 0 bases and J lost 0, with 14 bases in between. The CDR3 is CASSQDLDSYMNTEAFF. In DNA form, the CDR3 reads TGTGCCAGCAGCCAAGATCTTGACAGTTACATGAACACTGAAGCTTTCTTT.

This clonotype was detected only once. V gene TRBV11-2 combines with J gene TRBJ1-1; D not resolved. The CDR3 is 13 residues long. V was clipped by 5 bases and J by 6 bases, with 13 bases between them. Germline CDR1 and CDR2: SGHAT and FQNNGV. For the CDR3, the DNA is TGTGCCAGCAGCCCATCGACACCCGCTGAAGCTTTCTTT. Translated: CASSPSTPAEAFF.

The chain couples TRBV15 to TRBJ2-7; TRBD2 is a possible D gene (5 bases). The CDR3 spans 13 residues. Germline V gene data show CDR1 as LNHNV and CDR2 as YYDKDF (reference sequence). Between the trimmed V and J ends, which lost 1 base and 5 bases, there was a span of 9 bases. The CDR3, as DNA: TGTGCCACCAGCAGAGGAGGGTATAACGAGCAGTACTTC. This sequence encodes CATSRGGYNEQYF.

This clonotype was found a few times. The chain links TRBV19 to TRBJ2-1; no firm D call. This CDR3 is built from 12 residues. CDR1 is LNHDA and CDR2 is SQIVND in the germline V gene (reference sequence). Trimming stripped 6 bases from V and 6 bases from J, with 9 bases between. In nucleotides, the CDR3 is TGTGCCAGTAGCCTAGATTCCAATGAGCAGTTCTTC. Translated: CASSLDSNEQFF. Variable domain in full (rest from reference TRBV19 and TRBJ2-1): DGGITQSPKYLFRKEGQNVTLSCEQNLNHDAMYWYRQDPGQGLRLIYYSQIVNDFQKGDIAEGYSVSREKKESFPLTVTSAQKNPTAFYLCASSLDSNEQFFGPGTRLTVL.

The genes are TRBV14 and TRBJ1-2; 8 bases agree with TRBD1. The CDR3 has 16 residues. From germline, CDR1 is SGHDN and CDR2 FVKESK. The V gene end was trimmed by 4 bases and the J gene end by 2 bases; junction bases not matched to a gene: 9. CDR3 in amino acids: CASSLLSGQENYGYTF. CDR3 nucleotide sequence: TGTGCCAGCAGCCTTCTCTCGGGACAGGAGAACTATGGCTACACCTTC.

This sequence joins TRBV28 and TRBJ1-1; D is uncertain. V was pared by 5 bases and J by 6 bases, with 10 bases between. Germline V lookup: CDR1 MDHEN, CDR2 SYDVKM. The CDR3 is 12 residues long. The CDR3 loop reads CASSPDIPEAFF. CDR3 coding DNA: TGTGCCAGCAGTCCCGACATCCCTGAAGCTTTCTTT.

The V gene is TRBV7-9, the J gene TRBJ2-1, with a weak D call TRBD1 (6 bases). V was shortened by 4 bases and J by 2 bases, with 9 bases between the two germline ends. This CDR3 is 14 amino acids long. Germline loops: CDR1 SEHNR, CDR2 FQNEAQ (reference sequence). CDR3 loop: CASSSWTAYNEQFF. CDR3 coding DNA: TGTGCCAGCAGCTCTTGGACAGCCTACAATGAGCAGTTCTTC.

The chain combines TRBV12-3 or TRBV12-4 with TRBJ2-7; D unresolved. V was pared by 1 base and J by 10 bases, with 11 bases between. The CDR3 runs to 12 residues. The CDR3 DNA is TGTGCCAGCAGTTTAGGGACCCCGGACCAGTACTTC. Translation gives CASSLGTPDQYF.

The V gene is TRBV2, the J gene TRBJ2-3, with a weak D call TRBD2 (5 bases). Germline V CDR1 and CDR2: SNHLY, FYNNEI. This CDR3 has 14 residues. The V end was cut by 8 bases, the J end by 2 bases, with 14 bases between. CDR3 in amino acids: CASCVSGDTDTQYF. DNA for the CDR3: TGTGCCAGCTGCGTCAGCGGAGACACAGATACGCAGTATTTT.

The V gene is TRBV25-1, the J gene TRBJ2-5; D is ambiguous. The CDR3 runs 12 residues. Looked up from germline, CDR1 is MGHDK and CDR2 is SYGVNS. The V end lost 3 bases, the J end lost 3 bases, and 5 bases lay between the germline ends. In DNA, the CDR3 is TGTGCCAGCAGTGACCTTAAAGAGACCCAGTACTTC. Its translation is CASSDLKETQYF.

The rearrangement links TRBV9 to TRBJ2-7, with D possibly called TRBD1 or TRBD2 (5 bases each). Germline values: CDR1 SGDLS, CDR2 YYNGEE. Between the trimmed V and J ends, which lost 3 bases and 4 bases, there was a span of 20 bases. The CDR3 loop spans 16 amino acids. The CDR3 nucleotides are TGTGCCAGCAGCGCCGTTGGGGACGGAAGAGTTTACGAGCAGTACTTC. Protein: CASSAVGDGRVYEQYF.

The chain combines TRBV5-1 with TRBJ2-5, with D possibly called TRBD1 or TRBD2 (5 bases each). The CDR3 consists of 16 residues. The ends were cut back, 4 bases at V and 5 bases at J, with 21 bases in the middle. Germline-derived CDR1 and CDR2 are SGHRS and YFSETQ. In DNA, the CDR3 is TGCGCCAGCAGCCTTATGGGACCTTTAACCGGCGAGACCCAGTACTTC. As protein: CASSLMGPLTGETQYF.

This chain links TRBV27 with TRBJ2-7, with D unclear. Trimming removed 10 bases from V and 3 bases from J, with 16 bases in between. There are 13 residues in the CDR3. Germline-derived CDR1 and CDR2 are MNHEY and SMNVEV (reference sequence). CDR3 DNA sequence: TGTGCCAACTCCCATCGGAACAACTACGAGCAGTACTTC. Translating it yields CANSHRNNYEQYF.

The chain uses TRBV4-1 and TRBJ1-4; D is ambiguous. Germline V gene lookup returns CDR1 MGHRA and CDR2 YSYEKL. The CDR3 runs 15 residues. The ends were cut back, 2 bases at V and 0 bases at J, with 7 bases in the middle. The DNA of the CDR3 is TGCGCCAGCAGCCAATTAAATGCAACTAATGAAAAACTGTTTTTT. It specifies CASSQLNATNEKLFF.

This clonotype has just one count. The rearrangement links TRBV19 to TRBJ2-5, with D tentatively TRBD2 (6 bases). The CDR3 totals 14 residues. CDR1 and CDR2 (germline): LNHDA, SQIVND (reference sequence). V lost 3 bases, J lost 2 bases, and 10 bases lay in between. CDR3 amino acids: CASSIRREQETQYF. The CDR3 bases are TGTGCCAGTAGTATTCGGAGGGAACAAGAGACCCAGTACTTC.

Only a few counts were recorded for this clonotype. V and J are TRBV6-5 and TRBJ1-2, with D tentatively TRBD1 (5 bases). Trimming took 2 bases from V and 5 from J, leaving 18 bases between them. The CDR3 has 16 residues. Germline CDR1 reads MNHEY; CDR2 reads SVGAGI. The CDR3 region is CASSYRPGTVEYGYTF. CDR3 DNA sequence: TGTGCCAGCAGTTACCGCCCAGGGACGGTCGAATATGGCTACACCTTC.